The 24 T cell receptor beta chains given below trace back to one sample, sequenced in a study of T cell repertoires in cytomegalovirus infection. TCRdb processed the reads anew with MiXCR; each CDR3 protein has one entry. The sample lists around 210,000 distinct CDR3 sequences; approximately 7% were seen once. The sequenced sample was PBMCs. The receptors stem from a human donor in good health (CMV status not recorded). Some clones in this sample may be carry-over from other donors' samples.

CDR3 sequence: CASSQGIGTDTQYF. CDR3 coding DNA: TGTGCCAGCAGCCAAGGGATAGGCACAGATACGCAGTATTTT. The chain uses TRBV14 and TRBJ2-3; D is ambiguous. Deletions cut 1 base from V and 1 base from J, with 6 bases between. This CDR3 has 14 residues. Germline loops: CDR1 SGHDN, CDR2 FVKESK.

The chain combines TRBV20-1 with TRBJ1-2; possible D gene TRBD1, 5 bases. Germline lookup yields CDR1 DFQATT and CDR2 SNEGSKA (reference sequence). The CDR3 has 12 residues. Trimming took off 3 bases at V and 3 bases at J, with 8 bases between the two ends. The CDR3 sequence: CSASEGHYGYTF. DNA of the CDR3: TGCAGTGCTAGCGAGGGACACTATGGCTACACCTTC.

This clonotype was counted many times. The chain couples TRBV7-2 to TRBJ1-6; 9 bases fit TRBD1. J was trimmed by 8 bases and V by 1 base; bases with no gene match: 9. The CDR3 runs to 17 residues. Per germline, CDR1 SGHTA and CDR2 FQGNSA. The CDR3 reads CASSLVPAGQGYSPLHF. The CDR3 DNA is TGTGCCAGCAGCTTAGTACCGGCGGGACAGGGTTATTCACCCCTCCACTTT.

This clonotype has a count of ten or more. This chain uses TRBV2 with TRBJ1-5; D is uncertain. V was shortened by 7 bases and J by 4 bases, with 11 bases between the two germline ends. Germline V gene lookup returns CDR1 SNHLY and CDR2 FYNNEI. This CDR3 region has 13 residues. CDR3 coding DNA: TGTGCCAGCAAATCGACGGATAATCAGCCCCAGCATTTT. Translating gives CASKSTDNQPQHF. The full variable domain, rest sourced from reference TRBV2 and TRBJ1-5, is EPEVTQTPSHQVTQMGQEVILRCVPISNHLYFYWYRQILGQKVEFLVSFYNNEISEKSEIFDDQFSVERPDGSNFTLKIRSTKLEDSAMYFCASKSTDNQPQHFGDGTRLSIL.

At least ten counts were recorded for this clonotype. This chain joins TRBV28 and TRBJ1-5, with TRBD1 as a possible D gene (5 bases). CDR1 and CDR2 (germline): MDHEN, SYDVKM. V lost 6 bases and J 4 bases, leaving 16 bases between the germline ends. CDR3 length: 15 amino acids. The CDR3 DNA sequence: TGTGCCAGCAGACCACTTCGGGGCCTTAATCAGCCCCAGCATTTT. Its translation: CASRPLRGLNQPQHF.

This clonotype was seen repeatedly, ten times or more. This rearrangement joins TRBV7-9 to TRBJ2-2; D unclear. The V end lost 3 bases, the J end lost 7 bases, and 12 bases lay between the germline ends. CDR3 size: 14 residues. Germline-derived CDR1 and CDR2 are SEHNR and FQNEAQ (reference sequence). The CDR3 region has the DNA TGTGCCAGCAGCTTTACGCATTTGGGCGGGGAGCTGTTTTTT. Residues: CASSFTHLGGELFF.

This clonotype was detected many times. This sequence joins TRBV20-1 and TRBJ1-1; D is unresolved. V gave up 1 base and J gave up 3 bases, with 18 bases separating them. Germline V lookup: CDR1 DFQATT, CDR2 SNEGSKA (reference sequence). This CDR3 contains 16 residues. DNA of the CDR3: TGCAGTGCTAGAGTCTCTACCGTCCCCGTGGACACTGAAGCTTTCTTT. This codes for CSARVSTVPVDTEAFF.

This clonotype occurred many times. V usage is TRBV7-2 and J usage is TRBJ1-3, with 10 nucleotides matching TRBD1. V trimming: 6 bases; J trimming: 0 bases; junction bases outside the gene matches: 2. The CDR3 extends over 15 amino acids. The V gene's germline CDR1 is SGHTA and CDR2 FQGNSA. As DNA, the CDR3 is TGTGCCAGCAGGGACAGGGGGTACTCTGGAAACACCATATATTTT. This gives the protein CASRDRGYSGNTIYF.

This clonotype was seen ten or more times. The chain links TRBV20-1 to TRBJ1-5, with D tentatively TRBD1 (5 bases). This CDR3 spans 14 amino acids. The germline V gene has CDR1 DFQATT and CDR2 SNEGSKA (reference sequence). The CDR3 nucleotides are TGCGGGGGGGGAGGGGTTAGAACCAATCAGCCCCAGCATTTT. This codes for CGGGGVRTNQPQHF.

V gene TRBV10-3 combines with J gene TRBJ2-1; 10 nucleotides match TRBD1. Germline V gives CDR1 ENHRY, CDR2 SYGVKD. J lost 6 bases, V lost 4 bases, and 6 bases had no gene match. This CDR3 is 15 amino acids long. CDR3 in DNA: TGTGCCATCAGTGTGAGGGACAGGGGCTGCAATGAGCAGTTCTTC. Its protein product is CAISVRDRGCNEQFF.

This chain links TRBV20-1 with TRBJ1-5; the match to TRBD1 covers 8 bases. This CDR3 comprises 14 residues. Germline V gene lookup returns CDR1 DFQATT and CDR2 SNEGSKA (reference sequence). J was trimmed by 0 bases and V by 5 bases; bases with no gene match: 3. In DNA form, the CDR3 reads TGCAGTGCTGGGACAGGTTATAGCAATCAGCCCCAGCATTTT. This codes for CSAGTGYSNQPQHF.

This clonotype showed up just a few times. This chain joins TRBV4-2 and TRBJ2-3; 8 bases align to TRBD2. Germline V lookup: CDR1 LGHNA, CDR2 YNFKEQ. V trimming: 0 bases; J trimming: 2 bases; junction bases outside the gene matches: 7. The CDR3 is 17 amino acids. The CDR3 DNA follows: TGTGCCAGCAGCCAAGATCGAGCGGGGGCACCCACAGATACGCAGTATTTT. The encoded protein is CASSQDRAGAPTDTQYF.

There are a few counts of this clonotype. A much larger clone differs by one base, so this may be a read error. The rearrangement joins TRBV12-3 or TRBV12-4 to TRBJ1-1; no reliable D call. CDR3 length: 13 residues. Trimming stripped 5 bases from V and 1 base from J, with 8 bases between. The CDR3 is CASSKYGNTEAFF. CDR3 in DNA: TGTGCCAGCAGTAAATACGGGAACACTGAAGCTTTCTTT.

This clonotype was seen repeatedly, ten times or more. The CDR3 DNA reads TGTGCCATCAGTCCGGGGGTCCCCTACGAGCAGTACTTC. It yields the protein CAISPGVPYEQYF. J is TRBJ2-7 and V is TRBV10-3; TRBD2 might be the D (6 bases). This CDR3 has 13 residues. Germline V gives CDR1 ENHRY, CDR2 SYGVKD. Trimming stripped 5 bases from V and 2 bases from J, with 10 bases between.

This clonotype was detected many times. V gene TRBV7-6 combines with J gene TRBJ1-3; tentative D call: TRBD1 (6 bases). The CDR3 loop spans 17 amino acids. V was shortened by 0 bases and J by 3 bases, with 15 bases between the two germline ends. Germline CDR1 is SGHVS and CDR2 is FNYEAQ. The CDR3 reads CASSLATGTKNGNTIYF. Here the CDR3 DNA reads TGTGCCAGCAGCTTAGCCACAGGGACTAAGAATGGAAACACCATATATTTT.

Many counts were recorded for this clonotype. This chain connects TRBV20-1 to TRBJ1-4, with no clear D. The CDR3 is 16 residues long. V lost 0 bases and J 0 bases, leaving 11 bases between the germline ends. The germline V gene has CDR1 DFQATT and CDR2 SNEGSKA (reference sequence). CDR3 residues: CSAREMRSTTNEKLFF. For the CDR3, the DNA is TGCAGTGCTAGAGAGATGAGGTCTACAACTAATGAAAAACTGTTTTTT.

This clonotype was counted many times. This chain connects TRBV29-1 to TRBJ2-3, with TRBD2 identical over 8 bases. The germline V gene has CDR1 SQVTM and CDR2 ANQGSEA. Losses at the gene ends were 1 base for V and 4 bases for J; bases not matched to a gene: 7. The CDR3 is 15 residues long. The CDR3, as DNA: TGCAGCGTTGAAGGCTACGGGGGGGCGGCAGATACGCAGTATTTT. Translating it yields CSVEGYGGAADTQYF.

This clonotype has a count of ten or more. The chain recombines TRBV7-2 with TRBJ2-3, with 7 bases lining up with TRBD1. The V segment lost 5 bases and the J segment 4 bases; nucleotides outside the gene matches: 9. Germline V gene sequence: CDR1 SGHTA, CDR2 FQGNSA. The CDR3 extends over 15 amino acids. The CDR3 here is CASSPDRAGADTQYF. CDR3 bases: TGTGCCAGCAGCCCCGACAGGGCAGGGGCAGATACGCAGTATTTT.

This clonotype was seen many times. V gene TRBV7-2 combines with J gene TRBJ1-4; 9 nucleotides line up with TRBD1. The CDR3 is made up of 15 amino acids. The germline gives CDR1 SGHTA, CDR2 FQGNSA. The J segment lost 2 bases and the V segment lost 5 bases, leaving 3 bases of the junction unmatched. The CDR3 nucleotides are TGTGCCAGCAGCCGGACAGGGGCGACTAATGAAAAACTGTTTTTT. Its translation is CASSRTGATNEKLFF. Full variable domain (rest looked up from reference TRBV7-2 and TRBJ1-4): GAGVSQSPSNKVTEKGKDVELRCDPISGHTALYWYRQSLGQGLEFLIYFQGNSAPDKSGLPSDRFSAERTGGSVSTLTIQRTQQEDSAVYLCASSRTGATNEKLFFGSGTQLSVL.

This clonotype was detected a few times. V gene TRBV5-1 combines with J gene TRBJ1-6; TRBD1 matches 10 bases. The V segment lost 3 bases and the J segment 7 bases; nucleotides outside the gene matches: 16. The CDR3 is made up of 19 amino acids. Germline loops: CDR1 SGHRS, CDR2 YFSETQ. CDR3 bases: TGCGCCAGCAGCTACTGGACAGGGGGACGCGTCCCTCAGAATTCACCCCTCCACTTT. Its protein product is CASSYWTGGRVPQNSPLHF.

This clonotype came up many times. The chain joins TRBV7-2 to TRBJ1-2, with unresolved D. V gave up 1 base and J gave up 4 bases, with 13 bases separating them. The CDR3 sequence is 15 residues long. The germline V gene encodes CDR1 SGHTA and CDR2 FQGNSA. This CDR3 is CASSLVEGGGYGYTF. DNA for the CDR3: TGTGCCAGCAGCTTAGTTGAGGGAGGTGGCTATGGCTACACCTTC.

The chain carries TRBV20-1 and TRBJ2-7; maybe TRBD1 (5 bases). CDR3 size: 14 residues. The V and J ends lost 3 bases and 4 bases respectively, with 16 bases between them. CDR1 and CDR2 (germline): DFQATT, SNEGSKA (reference sequence). The CDR3 nucleotides read TGCAGTGCTAGTCCCCCACAGGTTCTATACGAGCAGTACTTC. Translation gives CSASPPQVLYEQYF.

This clonotype appeared many times. The rearrangement joins TRBV6-5 to TRBJ1-1; 12 nucleotides align to TRBD1. The CDR3 is 17 amino acids. The J segment lost 8 bases and the V segment lost 6 bases, leaving 16 bases of the junction unmatched. Germline V lookup: CDR1 MNHEY, CDR2 SVGAGI. The CDR3 nucleotides read TGTGCCAGCAGCGGAACCGGGACAGGGGGCGTGTGGGGGGAAGCTTTCTTT. Translating gives CASSGTGTGGVWGEAFF.

This clonotype was counted at least ten times. This chain connects TRBV24-1 to TRBJ2-2, with D tentatively TRBD2 (6 bases). The ends were cut back, 2 bases at V and 1 base at J, with 13 bases in the middle. The CDR3 runs to 17 residues. Germline lookup yields CDR1 KGHDR and CDR2 SFDVKD. The CDR3 DNA sequence: TGTGCCACCAGTGATTGGGGGAGGACGAGGAACACCGGGGAGCTGTTTTTT. Translation: CATSDWGRTRNTGELFF.